Shown below are 7 T cell receptor beta chains from a single sample sequenced in a study of cytomegalovirus exposure and HLA in healthy donors (dated by TCRdb to the late 2010s). Preparation of the library involved the immunoSEQ multiplex PCR assay. For the multiplex PCR, a mixture combining 60 forward primers for TCR Vbeta segments and 13 reverse primers for TCR Jbeta segments was used. TCRdb re-hosts the immuneACCESS table, in-frame sequences only. Its copies lack some clones; in the studies checked, an unresolved V gene accounts for under half of them, and the cause for the rest is not known. The sample profile shows about 150,000 clones; roughly 77% of them were found once. Clones ranked in the top ten supply about 8.3% of the sample. The sequencing input was PBMCs. The receptors derive from a man between 25 and 39 years old in good health and CMV-seropositive.

This clone was seen only once. This chain uses TRBV5-1 with TRBJ1-1; perhaps TRBD1 as D (5 bases). This CDR3 has 14 residues. Per germline, CDR1 SGHRS and CDR2 YFSETQ. Deletions cut 3 bases from V and 3 bases from J, with 12 bases between. The CDR3 loop is CASSSRGSDTEAFF. The DNA of the CDR3 is TGCGCCAGCAGCTCCCGGGGGTCGGACACTGAAGCTTTCTTT.

J is TRBJ2-7 and V is TRBV28; tentative D call: TRBD1 (6 bases). The CDR3 spans 10 residues. CDR1 is MDHEN, CDR2 SYDVKM, per germline. The V and J ends lost 8 bases and 7 bases respectively, with 9 bases between them. This chain's CDR3 is CASFQGEQYF. The DNA for the CDR3 is TGTGCCAGCTTCCAGGGGGAGCAGTACTTC.

The J gene is TRBJ2-2, the V gene TRBV30; D ambiguous. Germline CDR1 and CDR2: GTSNPN and SVGIG (reference sequence). This CDR3 region has 10 residues. V lost 4 bases and J lost 7, with 4 bases in between. Here the CDR3 reads CAWKHGELFF. The CDR3 DNA reads TGTGCCTGGAAACACGGGGAGCTGTTTTTT.

The genes are TRBV9 and TRBJ2-7; 10 bases are shared with TRBD1. This CDR3 contains 15 residues. J lost 2 bases, V lost 4 bases, and 6 bases had no gene match. CDR1 is SGDLS, CDR2 YYNGEE, per germline. The CDR3 loop is CASSRSGTGAYEQYF. The CDR3 DNA sequence: TGTGCCAGCAGCCGCTCCGGGACAGGGGCCTACGAGCAGTACTTC.

The chain couples TRBV11-1 to TRBJ1-1; D is uncertain. Trimming stripped 5 bases from V and 0 bases from J, with 13 bases between. Germline CDR1 reads SGHAT; CDR2 reads FQDESV (reference sequence). The CDR3 loop spans 15 amino acids. In DNA form, the CDR3 reads TGTGCCAGCAGCCCTGGGCCTAGCATGAACACTGAAGCTTTCTTT. Protein product: CASSPGPSMNTEAFF.

This chain links TRBV15 with TRBJ1-4; tentative D call: TRBD1 (5 bases). Germline values: CDR1 LNHNV, CDR2 YYDKDF (reference sequence). Trimming removed 9 bases at V and 0 bases at J, with 8 bases between. The CDR3 has 13 residues. CDR3 protein: CATGDSTNEKLFF. As DNA, the CDR3 is TGTGCCACTGGGGACTCAACTAATGAAAAACTGTTTTTT.

This clone appeared once. V gene TRBV27 combines with J gene TRBJ1-2; TRBD1 agrees at 7 bases. The CDR3 has 15 amino acids. The junction had 5 bases not matched to a gene; V was cut back by 0 bases and J by 4 bases. Germline V gene data show CDR1 as MNHEY and CDR2 as SMNVEV (reference sequence). CDR3 region: CASSLSTGLGYGYTF. CDR3 bases: TGTGCCAGCAGTTTATCGACAGGGCTGGGCTATGGCTACACCTTC.